This T cell receptor (beta chain) was captured by sequencing in a study of shared T cell receptors in the human thymus. The data were produced by immunoSEQ multiplex PCR, yet TCRdb's version contains in-frame clones alone and is incomplete. This table has over 350,000 clones, approximately 95% appearing once. Germline V gene lookup returns CDR1 LNHDA and CDR2 SQIVND (reference sequence). The V and J ends lost 1 base and 2 bases, in that order; junction bases with no gene match: 5. This CDR3 is built from 16 residues. V is TRBV19 and J is TRBJ2-1; 7 positions agree with TRBD2. The receptor's source is a human donor. Sequenced material: thymocytes. In nucleotides, the CDR3 is TGTGCCAGTAGTATAGTTCTAGCGGAGGCCTACAATGAGCAGTTCTTC. This encodes CASSIVLAEAYNEQFF.